This T cell receptor (beta chain) derives from a study of blood T cell repertoires in COVID-19. Study as a whole: Acute and convalescent COVID-19 specimens originated in the United States, Italy and Spain.

Germline-derived CDR1 and CDR2 are PRHDT and FYEKMQ (reference sequence). Unmatched junction bases numbered 5, after V lost 0 bases and J lost 9 bases. The CDR3 sequence is 15 residues long. The study recruited people aged 18 to 89 years across 24 US areas. Measured with immunoSEQ multiplex PCR; TCRdb has only the in-frame clones, and not every one. The sample comprises approximately 170,000 clones, 88% of which are singletons, and about 8.4% rests with the top ten. The clonotype was recovered from a woman aged 18-35 years who had recovered from COVID-19. Sequenced material: PBMCs or T cells enriched from blood (not recorded which). The chain combines TRBV13 with TRBJ2-1, with TRBD2 identical over 10 bases. CDR3 sequence (DNA): TGTGCCAGCAGCTTAGGGTTAGCGGGAGGTAGTGAGCAGTTCTTC. Encoded protein: CASSLGLAGGSEQFF.